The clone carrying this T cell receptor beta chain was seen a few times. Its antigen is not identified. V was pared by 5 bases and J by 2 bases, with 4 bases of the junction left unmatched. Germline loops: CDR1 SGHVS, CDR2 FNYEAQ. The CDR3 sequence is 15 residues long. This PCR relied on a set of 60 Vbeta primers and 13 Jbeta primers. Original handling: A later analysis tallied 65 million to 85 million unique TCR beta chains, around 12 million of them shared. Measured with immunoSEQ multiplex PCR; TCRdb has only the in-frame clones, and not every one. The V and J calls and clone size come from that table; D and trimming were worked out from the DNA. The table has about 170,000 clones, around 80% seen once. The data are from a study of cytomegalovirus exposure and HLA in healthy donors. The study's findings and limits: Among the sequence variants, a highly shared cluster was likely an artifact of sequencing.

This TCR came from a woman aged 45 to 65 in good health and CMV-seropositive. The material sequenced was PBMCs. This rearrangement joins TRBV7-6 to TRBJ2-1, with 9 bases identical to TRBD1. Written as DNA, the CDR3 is TGTGCCAGCAGCCAGGACAGGGGTGCCTACAATGAGCAGTTCTTC. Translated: CASSQDRGAYNEQFF.